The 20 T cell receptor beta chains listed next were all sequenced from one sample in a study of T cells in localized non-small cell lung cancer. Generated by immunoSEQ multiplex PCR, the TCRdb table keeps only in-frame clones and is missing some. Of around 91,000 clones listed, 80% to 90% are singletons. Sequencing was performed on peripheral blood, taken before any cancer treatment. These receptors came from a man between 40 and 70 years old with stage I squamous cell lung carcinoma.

The CDR3 spells CASSQKGGAGYTF. CDR3 DNA sequence: TGCGCCAGCAGCCAAAAAGGCGGGGCTGGCTACACCTTC. The chain combines TRBV4-3 with TRBJ1-2, with TRBD1 as a possible D gene (5 bases). The germline gives CDR1 LGHNA, CDR2 YSLEER. CDR3 size: 13 residues. V was cut by 2 bases and J by 7 bases, with 11 bases left in between.

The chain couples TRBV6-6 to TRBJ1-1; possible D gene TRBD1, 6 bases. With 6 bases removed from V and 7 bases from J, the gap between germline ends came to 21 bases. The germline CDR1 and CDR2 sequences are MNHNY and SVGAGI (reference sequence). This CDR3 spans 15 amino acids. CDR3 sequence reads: CASSETAGVKSEAFF. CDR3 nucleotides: TGTGCCAGCAGCGAAACCGCAGGGGTGAAGAGTGAAGCTTTCTTT.

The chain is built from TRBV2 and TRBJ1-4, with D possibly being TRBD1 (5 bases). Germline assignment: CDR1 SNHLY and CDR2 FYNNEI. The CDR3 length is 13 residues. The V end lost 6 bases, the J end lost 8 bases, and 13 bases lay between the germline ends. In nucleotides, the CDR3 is TGTGCCAGCAGGCGGGCAGGGCGAGAAAAACTGTTTTTT. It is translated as CASRRAGREKLFF.

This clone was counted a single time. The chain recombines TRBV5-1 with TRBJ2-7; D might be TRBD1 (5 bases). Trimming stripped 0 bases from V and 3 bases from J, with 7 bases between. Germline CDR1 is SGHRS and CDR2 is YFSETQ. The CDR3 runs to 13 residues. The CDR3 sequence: CASSLGQYYEQYF. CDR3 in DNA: TGCGCCAGCAGCTTGGGACAGTACTACGAGCAGTACTTC.

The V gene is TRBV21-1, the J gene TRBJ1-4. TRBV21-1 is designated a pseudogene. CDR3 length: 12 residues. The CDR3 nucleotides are TGTGCCAGCACCCGTGATTGGGGGGAACTGTTTTTT. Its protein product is CASTRDWGELFF.

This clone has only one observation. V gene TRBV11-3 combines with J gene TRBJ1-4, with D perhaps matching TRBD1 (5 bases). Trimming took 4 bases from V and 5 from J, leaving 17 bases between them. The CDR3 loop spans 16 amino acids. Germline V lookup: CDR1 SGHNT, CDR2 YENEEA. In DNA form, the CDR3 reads TGTGCCAGCAGCTCCGGAGGGACGGGAGGCAATGAAAAACTGTTTTTT. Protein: CASSSGGTGGNEKLFF. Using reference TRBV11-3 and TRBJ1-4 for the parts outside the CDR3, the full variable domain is EAGVVQSPRYKIIEKKQPVAFWCNPISGHNTLYWYLQNLGQGPELLIRYENEEAVDDSQLPKDRFSAERLKGVDSTLKIQPAELGDSAVYLCASSSGGTGGNEKLFFGSGTQLSVL.

The CDR3: CASSLEGSPNYGYTF. The CDR3, as DNA: TGCGCCAGCAGCTTGGAGGGTTCCCCTAACTATGGCTACACCTTC. V and J are TRBV5-1 and TRBJ1-2; the D is unclear. V lost 0 bases to trimming and J lost 0 bases, with 9 bases between them. The germline V gene has CDR1 SGHRS and CDR2 YFSETQ. This CDR3 comprises 15 residues.

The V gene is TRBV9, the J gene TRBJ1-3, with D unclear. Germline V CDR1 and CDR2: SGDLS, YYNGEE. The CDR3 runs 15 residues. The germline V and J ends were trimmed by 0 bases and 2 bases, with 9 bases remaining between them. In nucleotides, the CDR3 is TGTGCCAGCAGCGTAGACGGGTATGCTGGAAACACCATATATTTT. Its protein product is CASSVDGYAGNTIYF. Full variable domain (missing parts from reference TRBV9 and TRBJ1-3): DSGVTQTPKHLITATGQRVTLRCSPRSGDLSVYWYQQSLDQGLQFLIQYYNGEERAKGNILERFSAQQFPDLHSELNLSSLELGDSALYFCASSVDGYAGNTIYFGEGSWLTVV.

Here the CDR3 reads CAISLASGGFTDTQYF. DNA for the CDR3: TGTGCCATCTCCCTGGCTAGCGGGGGGTTCACAGATACGCAGTATTTT. V is TRBV10-3 and J is TRBJ2-3, with 11 bases matching TRBD2. CDR1 and CDR2 from the germline V gene are ENHRY and SYGVKD. Unmatched junction bases numbered 9, after V lost 8 bases and J lost 2 bases. The CDR3 covers 16 residues.

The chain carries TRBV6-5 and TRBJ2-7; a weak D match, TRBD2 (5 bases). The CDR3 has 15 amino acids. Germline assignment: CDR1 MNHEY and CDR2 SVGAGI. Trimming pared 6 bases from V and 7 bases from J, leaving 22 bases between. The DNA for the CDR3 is TGTGCCAGCAGAGGGAGTCCGGCGGGCGGAGTAGAGCAGTACTTC. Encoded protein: CASRGSPAGGVEQYF.

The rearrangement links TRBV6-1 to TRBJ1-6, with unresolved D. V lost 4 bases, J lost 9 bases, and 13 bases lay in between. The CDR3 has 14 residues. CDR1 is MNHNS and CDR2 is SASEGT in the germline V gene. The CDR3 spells CASSGAPVPSPLHF. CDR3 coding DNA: TGTGCCAGCAGTGGGGCGCCAGTACCTTCACCCCTCCACTTT.

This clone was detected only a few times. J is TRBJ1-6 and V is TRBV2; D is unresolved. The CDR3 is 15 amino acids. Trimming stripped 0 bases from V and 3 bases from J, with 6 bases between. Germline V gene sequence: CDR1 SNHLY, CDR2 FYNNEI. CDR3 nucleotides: TGTGCCAGCAGTGAAGCGTGGAGCTATAATTCACCCCTCCACTTT. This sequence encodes CASSEAWSYNSPLHF.

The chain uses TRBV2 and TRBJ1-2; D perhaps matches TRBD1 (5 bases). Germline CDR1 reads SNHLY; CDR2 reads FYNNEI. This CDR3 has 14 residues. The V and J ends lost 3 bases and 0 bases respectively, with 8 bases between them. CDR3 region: CASSERQTNYGYTF. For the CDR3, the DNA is TGTGCCAGCAGTGAGAGACAGACTAACTATGGCTACACCTTC.

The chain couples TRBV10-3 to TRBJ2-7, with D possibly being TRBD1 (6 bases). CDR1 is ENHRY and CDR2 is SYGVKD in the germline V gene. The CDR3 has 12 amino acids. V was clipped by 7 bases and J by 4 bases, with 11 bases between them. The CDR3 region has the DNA TGTGCCATCAACTCGGACAGATACGAGCAGTACTTC. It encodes CAINSDRYEQYF.

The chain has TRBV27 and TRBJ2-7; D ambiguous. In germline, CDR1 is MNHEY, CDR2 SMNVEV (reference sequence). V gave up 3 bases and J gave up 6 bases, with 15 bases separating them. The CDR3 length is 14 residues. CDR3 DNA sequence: TGTGCCAGCAGTTTTGCTGGGAAGGGCGGCGAGCAGTACTTC. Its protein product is CASSFAGKGGEQYF.

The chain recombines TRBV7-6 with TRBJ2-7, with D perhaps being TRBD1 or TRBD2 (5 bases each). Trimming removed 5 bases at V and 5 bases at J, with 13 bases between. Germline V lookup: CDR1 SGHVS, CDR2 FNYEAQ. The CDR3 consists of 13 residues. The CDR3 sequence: CASSGAGRDEQYF. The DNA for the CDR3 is TGTGCCAGCAGCGGGGCAGGGCGGGACGAGCAGTACTTC.

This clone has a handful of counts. CDR3 DNA: TGTGCCAGCAGCCCCACAGAGGGTCGGCCGAAAAAAACTTTCTTT. Translated: CASSPTEGRPKKTFF. The chain has TRBV7-8 and TRBJ1-1; D unclear. V was cut by 5 bases and J by 12 bases, with 25 bases left in between. This CDR3 spans 15 amino acids. Germline CDR1 reads SGHVS; CDR2 reads FQNEAQ.

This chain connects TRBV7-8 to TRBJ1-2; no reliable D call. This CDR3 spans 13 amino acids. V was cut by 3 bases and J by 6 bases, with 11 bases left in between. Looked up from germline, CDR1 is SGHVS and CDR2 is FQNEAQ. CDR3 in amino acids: CASSFSKLDGYTF. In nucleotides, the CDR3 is TGTGCCAGCAGCTTTTCAAAGCTGGATGGCTACACCTTC.

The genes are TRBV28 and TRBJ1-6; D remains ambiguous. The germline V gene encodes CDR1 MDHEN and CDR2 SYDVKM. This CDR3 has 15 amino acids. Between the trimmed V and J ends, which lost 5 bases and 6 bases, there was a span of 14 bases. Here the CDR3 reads CASSTPGPLNSPLHF. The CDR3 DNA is TGTGCCAGCAGTACCCCCGGTCCCCTTAATTCACCCCTCCACTTT.

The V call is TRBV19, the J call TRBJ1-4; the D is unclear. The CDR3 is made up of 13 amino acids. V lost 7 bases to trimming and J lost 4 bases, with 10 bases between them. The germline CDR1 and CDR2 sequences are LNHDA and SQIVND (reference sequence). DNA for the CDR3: TGTGCCAGTAACCCAGGAGTTAATGAAAAACTGTTTTTT. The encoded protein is CASNPGVNEKLFF.